This T cell receptor (beta chain) derives from a study of cytomegalovirus exposure and HLA in healthy donors. Study conclusions and caveats: Excluded: some indistinguishable V segments such as TRBV6-2 and TRBV6-3. HLA restriction was apparent for most CMV-associated TCR beta chains in a later analysis.

In the case of this clone: As yet, its antigen is unknown.

Amplification used 60 Vbeta primers and 13 Jbeta primers. Here immunoSEQ multiplex PCR was the method, and the copy in TCRdb shows in-frame clones only, minus some. Of about 150,000 clones in the sample, around four fifths were seen once. This CDR3 comprises 14 residues. With V trimmed by 6 bases and J by 4 bases, 4 bases remained unmatched. The germline V gene has CDR1 MDHEN and CDR2 SYDVKM. The genes are TRBV28 and TRBJ1-2; TRBD1 matches 11 bases. What was sequenced was PBMCs. The receptor's source is a male donor in good health and CMV-seronegative. CDR3 DNA sequence: TGTGCCAGCAGCCGCGGACAGGGGGCCTATGGCTACACCTTC. Translated: CASSRGQGAYGYTF.